These 16 T cell receptor beta chains originate from one sample sequenced in a study of blood T cell repertoires in COVID-19. Only in-frame clones appear in the TCRdb table, and some are missing; sequencing was by immunoSEQ multiplex PCR. Of 200,000 to 300,000 clones in the sample, over 75% were seen once. The sequencing sample was made of PBMCs or T cells enriched from blood (not recorded which). These receptor sequences come from a woman between 35 and 50 years old who had been exposed to COVID-19.

This clone was detected only once. The genes are TRBV5-4 and TRBJ2-3, with 8 bases identical to TRBD2. CDR3 size: 16 residues. V lost 0 bases, J lost 3 bases, and 6 bases stayed unmatched. Germline V lookup: CDR1 SGHNT, CDR2 YYREEE (reference sequence). As DNA, the CDR3 is TGTGCCAGCAGCTTGGCCACCGGGGGGGGGACAGATACGCAGTATTTT. Protein product: CASSLATGGGTDTQYF.

The genes are TRBV7-9 and TRBJ1-5, with no clear D. The CDR3 contains 12 residues. The germline V gene has CDR1 SEHNR and CDR2 FQNEAQ (reference sequence). The germline V and J ends were trimmed by 6 bases and 0 bases, with 3 bases remaining between them. For the CDR3, the DNA is TGTGCCAGCAGTCGTAGCAATCAGCCCCAGCATTTT. Translated, it gives CASSRSNQPQHF.

The V call is TRBV2, the J call TRBJ2-5; 8 nucleotides line up with TRBD1. The CDR3 is 13 residues long. Germline V CDR1 and CDR2: SNHLY, FYNNEI. V dropped 5 bases and J dropped 2; count of bases not matched to a gene: 1. Written as DNA, the CDR3 is TGTGCCAGCAGTCGGACAGGGCAAGAGACCCAGTACTTC. Its protein product is CASSRTGQETQYF.

The V call is TRBV28, the J call TRBJ1-5; no clear D. V was cut by 3 bases and J by 6 bases, with 6 bases left in between. This CDR3 spans 12 amino acids. Looked up from germline, CDR1 is MDHEN and CDR2 is SYDVKM. Here the CDR3 DNA reads TGTGCCAGCAGTTTTTCCCTTCAGCCCCAGCATTTT. Translating it yields CASSFSLQPQHF.

This chain uses TRBV28 with TRBJ1-1, with D perhaps matching TRBD1 (5 bases). Germline CDR1 reads MDHEN; CDR2 reads SYDVKM. The CDR3 is 14 residues long. V lost 8 bases, J lost 4 bases, and 17 bases lay in between. The CDR3 loop is CASCDWGLGTEAFF. The CDR3 nucleotides read TGTGCCAGCTGTGATTGGGGCTTGGGCACTGAAGCTTTCTTT.

The V call is TRBV12-3 or TRBV12-4, the J call TRBJ2-2; weak D call: TRBD2 (6 bases). Trimming removed 5 bases at V and 8 bases at J, with 9 bases between. The CDR3 runs 12 residues. Written as DNA, the CDR3 is TGTGCCAGCAGTCGCGGGGCTGGGGAGCTGTTTTTT. Translation: CASSRGAGELFF.

The V gene is TRBV19, the J gene TRBJ1-2; perhaps TRBD1 as D (6 bases). Trimming removed 9 bases at V and 1 base at J, with 9 bases between. Germline V gene data show CDR1 as LNHDA and CDR2 as SQIVND (reference sequence). The CDR3 is made up of 12 amino acids. This CDR3 is CASLQGNYGYTF. In nucleotides, the CDR3 is TGTGCCAGCTTACAGGGTAACTATGGCTACACCTTC.

This chain's CDR3 is CASSEGLRRLTEAFF. The CDR3 region has the DNA TGTGCCAGCAGTGAGGGACTTAGGAGGTTAACTGAAGCTTTCTTT. V and J are TRBV25-1 and TRBJ1-1, with D tentatively TRBD1 (5 bases). The CDR3 is made up of 15 amino acids. Deletions cut 3 bases from V and 5 bases from J, with 16 bases between. The germline V gene has CDR1 MGHDK and CDR2 SYGVNS.

The V call is TRBV19, the J call TRBJ2-7, with 9 nucleotides matching TRBD1. The trim removed 6 bases at V and 2 bases at J, leaving 11 bases unmatched. Per germline, CDR1 LNHDA and CDR2 SQIVND (reference sequence). This CDR3 has 16 residues. The CDR3 is CASRNSGTGYPYEQYF. CDR3 bases: TGTGCCAGTAGGAATTCCGGGACAGGGTATCCCTACGAGCAGTACTTC.

This chain connects TRBV11-2 to TRBJ1-6; the D is unclear. The CDR3 runs 14 residues. Germline values: CDR1 SGHAT, CDR2 FQNNGV. V dropped 0 bases and J dropped 10 bases, with 10 bases sitting between them. The CDR3 protein is CASSLDPSTSPLHF. In nucleotides, the CDR3 is TGTGCCAGCAGCTTAGATCCCAGTACCTCACCCCTCCACTTT.

This clone showed up many times. The chain employs TRBV28 and TRBJ1-3; 9 bases align to TRBD1. The CDR3 spans 17 residues. The V gene end was trimmed by 5 bases and the J gene end by 0 bases; junction bases not matched to a gene: 8. Germline CDR1 MDHEN, CDR2 SYDVKM. The CDR3 region has the DNA TGTGCCAGCAGTCCCCGGGACAGGGCCCTCTCTGGAAACACCATATATTTT. Translation: CASSPRDRALSGNTIYF.

This chain joins TRBV14 and TRBJ1-1, with D perhaps matching TRBD1 (6 bases). The CDR3 spans 17 residues. Germline CDR1 reads SGHDN; CDR2 reads FVKESK. Trimming removed 2 bases at V and 0 bases at J, with 16 bases between. The CDR3 here is CASSQPENRALNTEAFF. DNA of the CDR3: TGTGCCAGCAGCCAACCGGAAAACAGGGCTCTGAACACTGAAGCTTTCTTT.

The rearrangement joins TRBV20-1 to TRBJ1-1; maybe TRBD1 (5 bases). Between the trimmed V and J ends, which lost 8 bases and 2 bases, there was a span of 9 bases. Germline assignment: CDR1 DFQATT and CDR2 SNEGSKA (reference sequence). This CDR3 is built from 11 residues. The CDR3, as DNA: TGCAGTCGGAGGGGTAACACTGAAGCTTTCTTT. Amino acid sequence: CSRRGNTEAFF.

The CDR3 here is CASSLSDRGRPEAFF. The CDR3 nucleotides read TGTGCCAGCAGTTTATCGGACAGGGGAAGGCCTGAAGCTTTCTTT. The genes are TRBV27 and TRBJ1-1; 9 positions agree with TRBD1. CDR3 length equals 15 residues. Germline CDR1 and CDR2: MNHEY and SMNVEV (reference sequence). The V and J ends lost 0 bases and 6 bases, in that order; junction bases with no gene match: 5.

The chain joins TRBV6-2 or TRBV6-3 to TRBJ2-1, with D possibly TRBD2 on 5 matching bases. The V gene lost 1 base and the J gene lost 0 bases, with 16 bases spanning the gap. Germline assignment: CDR1 MNHEY and CDR2 SVGEGT. The CDR3 is 18 residues long. This CDR3 reads CASSYFEPLGSSYNEQFF. DNA for the CDR3: TGTGCCAGCAGTTACTTCGAGCCACTAGGCAGCTCCTACAATGAGCAGTTCTTC.

The chain joins TRBV12-5 to TRBJ2-3, with 9 bases that match TRBD2. Trimming removed 8 bases from V and 3 bases from J; junction bases left unmatched: 9. The CDR3 covers 15 residues. Per the germline V gene, CDR1 is LGHNT and CDR2 is FRNRAP. The CDR3 protein is CASREAGGPTDTQYF. As DNA, the CDR3 is TGTGCTAGTCGGGAGGCGGGAGGGCCTACAGATACGCAGTATTTT.